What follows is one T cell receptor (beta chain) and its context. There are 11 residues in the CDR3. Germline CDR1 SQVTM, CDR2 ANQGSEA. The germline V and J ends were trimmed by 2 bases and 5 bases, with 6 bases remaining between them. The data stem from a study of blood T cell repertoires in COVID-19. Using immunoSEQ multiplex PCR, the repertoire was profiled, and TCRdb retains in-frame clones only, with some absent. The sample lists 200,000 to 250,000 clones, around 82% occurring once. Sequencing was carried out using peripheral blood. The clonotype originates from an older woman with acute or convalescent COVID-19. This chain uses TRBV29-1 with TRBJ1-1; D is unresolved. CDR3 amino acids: CSVETGTEAFF. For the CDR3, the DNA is TGCAGCGTTGAAACGGGAACTGAAGCTTTCTTT.